A single T cell receptor (beta chain) is shown here with its context. Clones were sequenced by immunoSEQ multiplex PCR, and TCRdb holds only the in-frame ones, with some missing. The repertoire holds fewer than 450,000 clones, about 93% seen once, with about 3.5% in the top ten. The sample comes from a study of blood T cell repertoires in COVID-19. Study background: Collection of acute and convalescent COVID-19 samples took place in the United States, Italy and Spain. In each case, the material was cDNA or gDNA derived from T cells, B-cell-depleted T cells, or PBMCs.

The CDR3 consists of 16 residues. Trimming took 7 bases from V and 0 from J, leaving 15 bases between them. Germline V gives CDR1 LNHDA, CDR2 SQIVND (reference sequence). This TCR came from a woman under 30 who had recovered from COVID-19. The sequenced material came from peripheral blood. The rearrangement joins TRBV19 to TRBJ1-4; D gene ambiguous. The CDR3 is CASTPLRSTTNEKLFF. The CDR3 nucleotides read TGTGCCAGTACCCCATTGAGGAGCACAACTAATGAAAAACTGTTTTTT.